This entry lists 6 T cell receptor beta chains sequenced from one sample in a study of blood T cell repertoires in COVID-19. Produced via immunoSEQ multiplex PCR; TCRdb's table is partial and in-frame only. The sample has around 57,000 clones; about four fifths are singletons. Sequences were obtained from peripheral blood. The receptors originated from a woman aged 60-75 years with acute or convalescent COVID-19.

This chain uses TRBV2 with TRBJ1-2, with TRBD1 matching 9 bases. The V gene's germline CDR1 is SNHLY and CDR2 FYNNEI. There are 14 residues in the CDR3. The ends lost 6 bases at V and 6 bases at J; junction bases unmatched: 8. The chain's CDR3 is CASSPGTGPDGYTF. Written as DNA, the CDR3 is TGTGCCAGCAGCCCCGGGACAGGGCCTGATGGCTACACCTTC.

This clone was detected only a few times. This chain links TRBV5-5 with TRBJ1-4; TRBD1 matches at 7 bases. The V gene end was trimmed by 4 bases and the J gene end by 7 bases; junction bases not matched to a gene: 4. Germline V gives CDR1 SGHKS, CDR2 YYEKEE (reference sequence). The CDR3 is 13 residues long. CDR3 sequence reads: CASSIQGTEKLFF. Here the CDR3 DNA reads TGTGCCAGCAGCATACAGGGGACTGAAAAACTGTTTTTT.

This sequence joins TRBV29-1 and TRBJ2-1, with a weak D call TRBD2 (5 bases). This CDR3 has 13 residues. Deletions cut 6 bases from V and 9 bases from J, with 18 bases between. Germline-derived CDR1 and CDR2 are SQVTM and ANQGSEA. The CDR3 sequence is CSVREGFGSEQFF. Written as DNA, the CDR3 is TGCAGCGTCCGGGAAGGGTTTGGATCTGAGCAGTTCTTC.

V usage is TRBV6-6 and J usage is TRBJ1-2, with D perhaps TRBD1 (6 bases). This CDR3 is built from 17 residues. The germline V gene encodes CDR1 MNHNY and CDR2 SVGAGI (reference sequence). Trimming cost V 5 bases and J 2 bases, with 21 bases left between them. The chain's CDR3 is CASSPNPRGDLNYGYTF. The DNA for the CDR3 is TGTGCCAGCAGTCCAAACCCCAGGGGCGATTTAAACTATGGCTACACCTTC.

This rearrangement joins TRBV6-5 to TRBJ2-5; D is ambiguous. This CDR3 contains 12 residues. With 10 bases removed from V and 1 base from J, the gap between germline ends came to 10 bases. From germline, CDR1 is MNHEY and CDR2 SVGAGI. The CDR3 spells CATSGSQETQYF. CDR3 bases: TGTGCCACTTCCGGGTCCCAAGAGACCCAGTACTTC.

V and J are TRBV7-9 and TRBJ1-6; D remains ambiguous. The CDR3 loop spans 13 amino acids. Germline assignment: CDR1 SEHNR and CDR2 FQNEAQ (reference sequence). V lost 5 bases to trimming and J lost 8 bases, with 10 bases between them. DNA of the CDR3: TGTGCCAGCAGCACAAGACTTGATTCACCCCTCCACTTT. Its protein product is CASSTRLDSPLHF.